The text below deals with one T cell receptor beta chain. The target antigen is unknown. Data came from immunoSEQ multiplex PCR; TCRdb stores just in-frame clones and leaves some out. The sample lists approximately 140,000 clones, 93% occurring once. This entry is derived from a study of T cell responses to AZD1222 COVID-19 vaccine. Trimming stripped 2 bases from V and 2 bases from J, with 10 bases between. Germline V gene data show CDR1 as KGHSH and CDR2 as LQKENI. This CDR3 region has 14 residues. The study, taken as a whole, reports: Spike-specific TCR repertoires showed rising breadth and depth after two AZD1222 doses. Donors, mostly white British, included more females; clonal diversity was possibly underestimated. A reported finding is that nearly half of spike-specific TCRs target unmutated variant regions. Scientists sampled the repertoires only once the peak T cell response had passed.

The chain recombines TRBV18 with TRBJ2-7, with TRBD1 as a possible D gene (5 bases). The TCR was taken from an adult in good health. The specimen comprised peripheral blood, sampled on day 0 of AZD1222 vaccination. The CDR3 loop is CASSPATDTYEQYF. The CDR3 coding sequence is TGTGCCAGCTCACCAGCGACGGACACCTACGAGCAGTACTTC. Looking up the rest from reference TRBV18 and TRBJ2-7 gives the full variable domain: NAGVMQNPRHLVRRRGQEARLRCSPMKGHSHVYWYRQLPEEGLKFMVYLQKENIIDESGMPKERFSAEFPKEGPSILRIQQVVRGDSAAYFCASSPATDTYEQYFGPGTRLTVT.